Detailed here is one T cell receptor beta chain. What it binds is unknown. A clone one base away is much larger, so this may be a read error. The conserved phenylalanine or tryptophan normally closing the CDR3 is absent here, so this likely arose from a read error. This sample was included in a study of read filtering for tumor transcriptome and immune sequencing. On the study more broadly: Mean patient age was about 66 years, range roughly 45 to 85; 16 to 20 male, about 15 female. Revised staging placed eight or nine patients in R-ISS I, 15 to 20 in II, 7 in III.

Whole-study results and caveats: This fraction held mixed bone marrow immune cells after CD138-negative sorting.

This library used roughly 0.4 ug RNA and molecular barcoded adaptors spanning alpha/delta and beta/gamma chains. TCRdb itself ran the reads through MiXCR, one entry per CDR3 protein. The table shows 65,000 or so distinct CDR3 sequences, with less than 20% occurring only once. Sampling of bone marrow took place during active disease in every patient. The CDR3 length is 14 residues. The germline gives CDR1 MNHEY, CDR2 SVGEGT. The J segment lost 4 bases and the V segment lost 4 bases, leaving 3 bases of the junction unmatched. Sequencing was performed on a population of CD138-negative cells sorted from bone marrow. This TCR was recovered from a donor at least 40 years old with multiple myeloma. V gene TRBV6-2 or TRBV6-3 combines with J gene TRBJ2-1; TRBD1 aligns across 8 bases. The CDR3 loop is CASSLTGVYNEQFL. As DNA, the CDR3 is TGTGCCAGCAGTTTGACAGGGGTATACAATGAGCAGTTCCTC.